This entry lists 24 T cell receptor beta chains sequenced from one sample in a study of T cell repertoires in cytomegalovirus infection. TCRdb independently ran MiXCR on the reads; one entry per CDR3 protein. The data show roughly 46,000 distinct CDR3 sequences, roughly 19% seen once. These TCRs' antigens remain unknown. The sequencing used CD8+ T cells from cultured PBMCs, collected from culture after CMV antigen stimulation. These receptors were taken from a human donor in good health (CMV status not recorded). Some clones in this sample may be carry-over from other donors' samples.

The chain recombines TRBV28 with TRBJ1-4; D might be TRBD1 (6 bases). The CDR3 totals 14 residues. V was pared by 7 bases and J by 4 bases, with 13 bases between. The V gene's germline CDR1 is MDHEN and CDR2 SYDVKM. The CDR3 here is CASNPDRYNEKLFF. CDR3 DNA sequence: TGTGCCAGCAACCCGGACAGATATAATGAAAAACTGTTTTTT. Variable domain in full (rest from reference TRBV28 and TRBJ1-4): DVKVTQSSRYLVKRTGEKVFLECVQDMDHENMFWYRQDPGLGLRLIYFSYDVKMKEKGDIPEGYSVSREKKERFSLILESASTNQTSMYLCASNPDRYNEKLFFGSGTQLSVL.

This clonotype has ten or more counts. The rearrangement joins TRBV7-2 to TRBJ2-7, with 9 bases aligning to TRBD2. Germline CDR1 is SGHTA and CDR2 is FQGNSA. The CDR3 contains 17 residues. V was pared by 1 base and J by 7 bases, with 14 bases of the junction left unmatched. The CDR3 nucleotides are TGTGCCAGCAGCTTAGGCTATAGGGCGGGAGGGCCACGGGAGCAGTACTTC. Its protein is CASSLGYRAGGPREQYF.

The V call is TRBV27, the J call TRBJ1-1, with unresolved D. The germline V and J ends were trimmed by 6 bases and 2 bases, with 16 bases remaining between them. Germline loops: CDR1 MNHEY, CDR2 SMNVEV (reference sequence). The CDR3 has 15 amino acids. CDR3 residues: CASRRGREKNTEAFF. CDR3 DNA: TGTGCCAGCAGGCGAGGTCGTGAGAAAAACACTGAAGCTTTCTTT.

There are a few counts of this clonotype. In DNA, the CDR3 is TGTGCCAGCAGCGTAGCTGGGCGGAACCATGAGCAGTTCTTC. As protein: CASSVAGRNHEQFF. This chain connects TRBV9 to TRBJ2-1; no firm D call. V shed 0 bases and J shed 8 bases, with 12 bases lying between them. The CDR3 extends over 14 amino acids. From germline, CDR1 is SGDLS and CDR2 YYNGEE.

This clonotype was seen more than once but under ten times. The CDR3 loop is CASSTGHPRDTEAFF. CDR3 in DNA: TGTGCCAGCAGTACCGGACACCCGCGGGACACTGAAGCTTTCTTT. This sequence joins TRBV6-2 or TRBV6-3 and TRBJ1-1; D possibly corresponds to TRBD1 (5 bases). The V and J ends lost 5 bases and 3 bases respectively, with 16 bases between them. Germline CDR1 and CDR2: MNHEY and SVGEGT. The CDR3 sequence is 15 residues long.

This clonotype showed up just a few times. V usage is TRBV19 and J usage is TRBJ2-7, with 10 bases matching TRBD2. With 5 bases clipped from V and 0 bases from J, the junction kept 4 bases outside the gene matches. The germline CDR1 and CDR2 sequences are LNHDA and SQIVND (reference sequence). The CDR3 has 15 residues. The CDR3 is CASSPGLASSYEQYF. CDR3 nucleotide sequence: TGTGCCAGTAGTCCGGGACTAGCGAGCTCCTACGAGCAGTACTTC. The whole variable domain, filled in from reference TRBV19 and TRBJ2-7, reads DGGITQSPKYLFRKEGQNVTLSCEQNLNHDAMYWYRQDPGQGLRLIYYSQIVNDFQKGDIAEGYSVSREKKESFPLTVTSAQKNPTAFYLCASSPGLASSYEQYFGPGTRLTVT.

Comment on this clonotype: A much larger clone sits a single nucleotide away, making a read error possible. This chain links TRBV4-1 with TRBJ2-2; 7 bases line up with TRBD1. CDR1 and CDR2 (germline): MGHRA, YSYEKL. The CDR3 runs to 16 residues. CDR3 DNA: TGTGCCAGCAGCCAAGCCCCGACAGGGAACACCGAGGAGCTGTTTTTT. Residues: CASSQAPTGNTEELFF.

The chain has TRBV27 and TRBJ2-7, with 13 positions matching TRBD2. CDR1 and CDR2 (germline): MNHEY, SMNVEV (reference sequence). Trimming cost V 5 bases and J 5 bases; bases outside gene matches: 12. This CDR3 contains 17 residues. In DNA, the CDR3 is TGTGCCAGCAGTCTTTCGGGACTAGCGGGGCCAAGAGACGAGCAGTACTTC. This translates into CASSLSGLAGPRDEQYF.

The sample holds many counts of this clonotype. This rearrangement joins TRBV12-3 or TRBV12-4 to TRBJ2-6; unclear D gene. This CDR3 contains 14 residues. Trimming took 5 bases from V and 4 from J, leaving 9 bases between them. Here the CDR3 DNA reads TGTGCCAGCAGTACCCTAGGGGGGGCCAACGTCCTGACTTTC. Its protein product is CASSTLGGANVLTF.

This clonotype was counted ten times or more. The V call is TRBV15, the J call TRBJ2-7, with 11 bases matching TRBD2. This CDR3 region has 16 residues. J lost 2 bases, V lost 0 bases, and 3 bases had no gene match. Germline V gene sequence: CDR1 LNHNV, CDR2 YYDKDF (reference sequence). The CDR3: CATSRERLAGTYEQYF. In DNA, the CDR3 is TGTGCCACCAGCAGAGAACGACTAGCGGGGACCTACGAGCAGTACTTC. The whole variable domain, remainder taken from reference TRBV15 and TRBJ2-7, is DAMVIQNPRYQVTQFGKPVTLSCSQTLNHNVMYWYQQKSSQAPKLLFHYYDKDFNNEADTPDNFQSRRPNTSFCFLDIRSPGLGDTAMYLCATSRERLAGTYEQYFGPGTRLTVT.

There are many counts of this clonotype. The chain joins TRBV7-2 to TRBJ1-1; tentative D call: TRBD1 (5 bases). The V gene's germline CDR1 is SGHTA and CDR2 FQGNSA. Trimming left V 5 bases short and J 8 bases short, with 15 bases between. CDR3 length equals 13 residues. The CDR3 here is CASSHTGGNEAFF. In DNA form, the CDR3 reads TGTGCCAGCAGCCACACAGGAGGAAACGAAGCTTTCTTT.

The chain recombines TRBV27 with TRBJ2-7, with 7 bases lining up with TRBD2. J was trimmed by 3 bases and V by 0 bases; bases with no gene match: 5. Germline V gene sequence: CDR1 MNHEY, CDR2 SMNVEV (reference sequence). CDR3 length equals 15 residues. In DNA form, the CDR3 reads TGTGCCAGCAGTTTATCCGGGACTAAGCACTACGAGCAGTACTTC. Protein product: CASSLSGTKHYEQYF.

This clonotype showed up many times. The CDR3 loop reads CASRPPGTSGRANEQFF. In DNA form, the CDR3 reads TGTGCCAGCAGGCCCCCCGGGACTAGCGGGAGGGCCAATGAGCAGTTCTTC. The chain links TRBV7-9 to TRBJ2-1, with 16 bases identical to TRBD2. Germline trimming cut 6 bases from V and 6 bases from J; bases unmatched to any gene: 8. This CDR3 is 17 amino acids long. Germline V gene data show CDR1 as SEHNR and CDR2 as FQNEAQ (reference sequence).

This clonotype has at least ten counts. The chain is built from TRBV4-3 and TRBJ1-4; 9 bases fit TRBD1. The CDR3 spans 15 residues. Germline V gene sequence: CDR1 LGHNA, CDR2 YSLEER. Trimming cost V 0 bases and J 5 bases; bases outside gene matches: 1. CDR3: CASSQDGQGNEKLFF. The CDR3, as DNA: TGCGCCAGCAGCCAAGACGGACAGGGGAATGAAAAACTGTTTTTT.

The chain uses TRBV5-6 and TRBJ2-1; maybe TRBD1 (5 bases). Trimming removed 4 bases at V and 3 bases at J, with 8 bases between. The CDR3 has 13 residues. The germline CDR1 and CDR2 sequences are SGHDT and YYEEEE. The CDR3 spells CASSVDSYNEQFF. The CDR3 DNA sequence: TGTGCCAGCAGCGTCGACAGCTACAATGAGCAGTTCTTC.

Many counts were recorded for this clonotype. V and J are TRBV11-3 and TRBJ2-7, with 10 bases lining up with TRBD2. V lost 5 bases and J lost 0; bases outside the gene matches: 4. CDR1 and CDR2 from the germline V gene are SGHNT and YENEEA. The CDR3 has 15 amino acids. The CDR3: CASSPSGGLSYEQYF. The CDR3 DNA sequence: TGTGCCAGCAGCCCTAGCGGGGGCCTCTCCTACGAGCAGTACTTC.

The sample holds many counts of this clonotype. This chain links TRBV7-9 with TRBJ1-1, with D possibly TRBD1 on 6 matching bases. Germline CDR1 SEHNR, CDR2 FQNEAQ (reference sequence). Trimming took off 5 bases at V and 1 base at J, with 11 bases between the two ends. The CDR3 loop spans 14 amino acids. The DNA for the CDR3 is TGTGCCAGCAGCCCCCGGGACAAGAACACTGAAGCTTTCTTT. Its protein is CASSPRDKNTEAFF. Using reference TRBV7-9 and TRBJ1-1 for the parts outside the CDR3, the full variable domain is DTGVSQNPRHKITKRGQNVTFRCDPISEHNRLYWYRQTLGQGPEFLTYFQNEAQLEKSRLLSDRFSAERPKGSFSTLEIQRTEQGDSAMYLCASSPRDKNTEAFFGQGTRLTVV.

This clonotype was observed at least ten times. The gene calls are TRBV12-3 or TRBV12-4 and TRBJ2-7, with TRBD2 identical over 13 bases. There are 15 residues in the CDR3. V shed 6 bases and J 4 bases; nucleotides not matched to a gene: 6. The CDR3 DNA reads TGTGCCAGCAGCCCTACTAGCGGGAGGGATTACGAGCAGTACTTC. Translated, it gives CASSPTSGRDYEQYF.

This clonotype appeared many times. The chain combines TRBV7-2 with TRBJ1-5; D unresolved. CDR3 size: 12 residues. In germline, CDR1 is SGHTA, CDR2 FQGNSA. Trimming removed 8 bases at V and 0 bases at J, with 5 bases between. The CDR3, as DNA: TGTGCCAGCGGGGATAGCAATCAGCCCCAGCATTTT. Encoded protein: CASGDSNQPQHF.

This clonotype was recorded many times. The CDR3 region is CASSLVSGGNQPQHF. The CDR3 region has the DNA TGTGCCAGCAGCTTAGTATCAGGGGGAAATCAGCCCCAGCATTTT. The V call is TRBV7-8, the J call TRBJ1-5, with 7 nucleotides matching TRBD1. The ends lost 1 base at V and 4 bases at J; junction bases unmatched: 4. This CDR3 region has 15 residues. Germline assignment: CDR1 SGHVS and CDR2 FQNEAQ. Supplemented by reference TRBV7-8 and TRBJ1-5, the full variable domain reads GAGVSQSPRYKVAKRGQDVALRCDPISGHVSLFWYQQALGQGPEFLTYFQNEAQLDKSGLPSDRFFAERPEGSVSTLKIQRTQQEDSAVYLCASSLVSGGNQPQHFGDGTRLSIL.

The rearrangement links TRBV9 to TRBJ2-2, with 10 bases that match TRBD2. Germline V gene data show CDR1 as SGDLS and CDR2 as YYNGEE. This CDR3 has 16 amino acids. J lost 1 base, V lost 4 bases, and 4 bases had no gene match. CDR3 amino acids: CASSPASGRNTGELFF. DNA of the CDR3: TGTGCCAGCAGCCCAGCTAGCGGGAGGAACACCGGGGAGCTGTTTTTT.

This clonotype was detected many times. This chain joins TRBV7-9 and TRBJ1-6, with D possibly being TRBD1 (6 bases). The CDR3 covers 14 residues. The V gene lost 7 bases and the J gene lost 6 bases, with 13 bases spanning the gap. Germline V lookup: CDR1 SEHNR, CDR2 FQNEAQ (reference sequence). CDR3 loop: CASTPWDINSPLHF. DNA of the CDR3: TGTGCCAGCACCCCGTGGGACATTAATTCACCCCTCCACTTT.

This clonotype was counted many times. The CDR3 spells CASSSGQMNTEAFF. The CDR3 DNA reads as TGTGCCAGCAGTAGCGGACAGATGAACACTGAAGCTTTCTTT. The rearrangement links TRBV27 to TRBJ1-1; TRBD1 might be the D (6 bases). The CDR3 runs 14 residues. Germline V gives CDR1 MNHEY, CDR2 SMNVEV (reference sequence). Trimming left V 5 bases short and J 0 bases short, with 10 bases between.

This clonotype showed up many times. This chain connects TRBV20-1 to TRBJ2-7, with 10 nucleotides matching TRBD1. The CDR3 totals 13 residues. CDR1 DFQATT and CDR2 SNEGSKA come from the germline V gene (reference sequence). The V gene end was trimmed by 3 bases and the J gene end by 5 bases; junction bases not matched to a gene: 4. The CDR3 spells CSARGQGPNEQYF. The CDR3 DNA reads as TGCAGTGCTAGGGGACAGGGGCCCAACGAGCAGTACTTC.